The clone carrying this T cell receptor (beta chain) was observed a few times. Its antigen is unidentified. The data derive from a study of T cells in Graves' hyperthyroidism and ophthalmopathy. Looking at the study overall: Sampling of peripheral blood happened at initial diagnosis, prior to any treatment. Study-wide points: Most expanded thyroid clonotypes above 0.001 also appeared in blood.

The V gene lost 5 bases and the J gene lost 2 bases, with 13 bases spanning the gap. Germline loops: CDR1 LNHDA, CDR2 SQIVND (reference sequence). The CDR3 has 15 residues. RNA transcripts provided the source from which TCR beta CDR3 regions were amplified. HTBI primers were used for first-round RT-PCR of the TCR CDR3. TCRdb passed the multiplex PCR reads through MiXCR, listing each CDR3 protein once. The sample holds 400,000 to 450,000 distinct CDR3 sequences, about 14% seen once. Disease lasting under 3 months, a NOSPECS grade of at least 4, and a Clinical Activity Score of at least 3 were features of the ophthalmopathy patients. Diagnoses were established using clinical symptoms, serum thyroxine and TRAb, thyroid ultrasound and orbital computed tomography.

This TCR was recovered from a young man with Graves' ophthalmopathy. The specimen was blood. The V and J genes are TRBV19 and TRBJ1-5, with a tentative D call TRBD1 (5 bases). The CDR3 nucleotides read TGTGCCAGTAGTTTCAGGGAAGGGGGCAATCAGCCCCAGCATTTT. It encodes CASSFREGGNQPQHF.